These 30 T cell receptor beta chains came from one sample sequenced in a study of T-cell reconstitution after alpha-beta-depleted transplantation in children (dated by TCRdb to 2016 to 2018). Receptor libraries were prepared by PCR. TCRdb names Illumina HiSeq 2500 as the instrument used. Molecular barcoding was employed in the preparation of TCR libraries, with unique molecular identifiers being used to normalize TCRbeta repertoire quantification. TCRdb reanalyzed the raw reads on its own, using fastp at Q25 for trimming and MiXCR for clone calling, and kept in-frame beta chains. A single entry per CDR3 protein holds the most common genes and DNA from its merged rows. The sample contains over 90,000 distinct CDR3 sequences, under 7% of them found a single time. Clones ranked in the top ten supply roughly 5.5% of the sample. Read against the paper, the sample's time point label means: day 60 (about 2 months) after transplantation. The treatment or condition label of this sample denotes: allogeneic hematopoietic cell transplantation with graft depleted of TCRalphabeta T cells and CD19 B cells.

The source material was PBMCs, mostly from graft donor cells, sampled 60 days after TCRalphabeta/CD19-depleted stem cell transplant. These receptors all stem from a female patient aged 2-9 years who had a stem cell transplant for Fanconi anemia, so the T cells may come from the graft donor.

This clonotype appeared many times. This rearrangement joins TRBV6-1 to TRBJ2-2, with 7 bases identical to TRBD2. The length of the CDR3 is 15 residues. Germline lookup yields CDR1 MNHNS and CDR2 SASEGT. Trimming took 8 bases from V and 7 from J; bases not matched to a gene: 13. The CDR3 DNA sequence: TGTGCCAGCCATTGGGGGGGTGGTTTGGGCGGGGAGCTGTTTTTT. This gives the protein CASHWGGGLGGELFF.

This clonotype has at least ten counts. This CDR3 is CSAFGTSGGGTDTQYF. The CDR3 DNA reads as TGCAGTGCCTTCGGGACTAGCGGGGGGGGCACAGATACGCAGTATTTT. The gene calls are TRBV20-1 and TRBJ2-3; 16 bases fit TRBD2. This CDR3 has 16 residues. CDR1 is DFQATT, CDR2 SNEGSKA, per germline (reference sequence). Trimming cost V 6 bases and J 1 base; bases outside gene matches: 4.

This clonotype has a handful of counts. This chain uses TRBV28 with TRBJ2-2; tentatively, D is TRBD1 or TRBD2 (6 bases each). Germline V gene data show CDR1 as MDHEN and CDR2 as SYDVKM. V dropped 8 bases and J dropped 4 bases, with 14 bases sitting between them. This CDR3 has 14 residues. The CDR3 loop is CASAPGAGTGELFF. CDR3 DNA sequence: TGTGCCAGCGCCCCGGGGGCGGGCACCGGGGAGCTGTTTTTT.

The chain links TRBV6-5 to TRBJ2-7; 12 nucleotides line up with TRBD2. CDR3 length: 16 residues. V lost 3 bases, J lost 5 bases, and 8 bases stayed unmatched. The germline V gene has CDR1 MNHEY and CDR2 SVGAGI. Here the CDR3 reads CASSYLASGRVHEQYF. As DNA, the CDR3 is TGTGCCAGCAGTTATTTGGCTAGCGGGAGGGTCCACGAGCAGTACTTC.

This clonotype was detected many times. The V gene is TRBV28, the J gene TRBJ1-2; D is ambiguous. There are 13 residues in the CDR3. Germline CDR1 is MDHEN and CDR2 is SYDVKM. Trimming shortened V by 6 bases and J by 0 bases, and 8 bases separated the two germline ends. DNA of the CDR3: TGTGCCAGCAGGGCGCCAACTAACTATGGCTACACCTTC. It yields the protein CASRAPTNYGYTF.

This clonotype was seen many times. The chain is built from TRBV20-1 and TRBJ2-5, with 7 positions matching TRBD1. The CDR3 covers 16 residues. CDR1 is DFQATT, CDR2 SNEGSKA, per germline (reference sequence). The V and J ends lost 0 bases and 2 bases, in that order; junction bases with no gene match: 9. CDR3 coding DNA: TGCAGTGCTAGAGATCTCGACAGGGCCCAACAAGAGACCCAGTACTTC. The encoded protein is CSARDLDRAQQETQYF.

This clonotype has ten or more counts. This chain links TRBV29-1 with TRBJ1-2; 7 nucleotides line up with TRBD1. Germline lookup yields CDR1 SQVTM and CDR2 ANQGSEA. CDR3 length: 16 amino acids. The junction had 9 bases not matched to a gene; V was cut back by 0 bases and J by 2 bases. Here the CDR3 reads CSVEDGRQGGNYGYTF. CDR3 in DNA: TGCAGCGTTGAAGATGGAAGACAGGGAGGGAACTATGGCTACACCTTC.

This clonotype has at least ten counts. The gene calls are TRBV15 and TRBJ1-4, with a tentative D call TRBD1 (6 bases). This CDR3 spans 15 amino acids. The germline V and J ends were trimmed by 6 bases and 7 bases, with 18 bases remaining between them. Germline V gene sequence: CDR1 LNHNV, CDR2 YYDKDF (reference sequence). DNA of the CDR3: TGTGCCACCAGAGATGGGGGCCTCAGTGGTGAAAAACTGTTTTTT. It codes for CATRDGGLSGEKLFF. The whole variable domain, remainder taken from reference TRBV15 and TRBJ1-4, is DAMVIQNPRYQVTQFGKPVTLSCSQTLNHNVMYWYQQKSSQAPKLLFHYYDKDFNNEADTPDNFQSRRPNTSFCFLDIRSPGLGDTAMYLCATRDGGLSGEKLFFGSGTQLSVL.

Concerning this clonotype itself: A clone one base away is much larger, so this may be a read error. Since the CDR3 does not end with the conserved phenylalanine or tryptophan, this likely comes from a read error. The rearrangement links TRBV11-1 to TRBJ1-5, with 8 nucleotides matching TRBD1. Germline CDR1 is SGHAT and CDR2 is FQDESV (reference sequence). This CDR3 is built from 13 residues. V shed 6 bases and J 5 bases; nucleotides not matched to a gene: 3. The CDR3: CASRTGGYQPQHY. The CDR3 nucleotides read TGTGCCAGCAGAACAGGGGGGTATCAGCCCCAGCATTAT.

This clonotype was detected many times. CDR3 residues: CASSSRLEGETQYF. CDR3 sequence (DNA): TGTGCCAGCAGCTCAAGACTAGAAGGGGAGACCCAGTACTTC. The V gene is TRBV7-9, the J gene TRBJ2-5, with D possibly being TRBD2 (6 bases). The CDR3 spans 14 residues. Germline loops: CDR1 SEHNR, CDR2 FQNEAQ (reference sequence). The germline V and J ends were trimmed by 4 bases and 5 bases, with 14 bases remaining between them.

There are many counts of this clonotype. The chain carries TRBV29-1 and TRBJ2-6; D remains ambiguous. The ends were cut back, 5 bases at V and 2 bases at J, with 4 bases in the middle. CDR3 length: 12 amino acids. CDR1 is SQVTM, CDR2 ANQGSEA, per germline. CDR3 in amino acids: CSVRTGANVLTF. The CDR3 DNA follows: TGCAGCGTTAGGACTGGGGCCAACGTCCTGACTTTC.

This clonotype was seen only a few times. The J gene is TRBJ2-6, the V gene TRBV12-3 or TRBV12-4, with D uncertain. This CDR3 region has 15 residues. V was pared by 3 bases and J by 3 bases, with 9 bases between. CDR3 in DNA: TGTGCCAGCAGTTTTCGAGGCAATGGGGCCAACGTCCTGACTTTC. Amino acid sequence: CASSFRGNGANVLTF.

The V call is TRBV20-1, the J call TRBJ2-1; 9 nucleotides line up with TRBD2. V dropped 1 base and J dropped 5; count of bases not matched to a gene: 12. Germline V gene sequence: CDR1 DFQATT, CDR2 SNEGSKA (reference sequence). The CDR3 has 17 amino acids. Here the CDR3 reads CSARGPGALAGHNEQFF. CDR3 in DNA: TGCAGTGCTAGAGGGCCTGGGGCACTAGCGGGTCACAATGAGCAGTTCTTC.

At least ten counts were recorded for this clonotype. The chain uses TRBV7-2 and TRBJ2-7, with TRBD2 matching 7 bases. Germline V gene data show CDR1 as SGHTA and CDR2 as FQGNSA. The CDR3 contains 14 residues. Germline trimming cut 4 bases from V and 5 bases from J; bases unmatched to any gene: 8. In nucleotides, the CDR3 is TGTGCCAGCAGCTGGGACTGGGGGGGGGACGAGCAGTACTTC. This translates into CASSWDWGGDEQYF.

The chain has TRBV5-1 and TRBJ2-7, with 7 bases lining up with TRBD2. The CDR3 runs to 15 residues. Germline CDR1 SGHRS, CDR2 YFSETQ. V was pared by 4 bases and J by 0 bases, with 7 bases of the junction left unmatched. The CDR3 sequence: CASSGIAGFSYEQYF. As DNA, the CDR3 is TGCGCCAGCAGCGGGATAGCGGGTTTCTCCTACGAGCAGTACTTC.

This clonotype was recorded at least ten times. This chain joins TRBV2 and TRBJ2-5; no firm D call. The germline CDR1 and CDR2 sequences are SNHLY and FYNNEI. This CDR3 has 12 residues. Trimming left V 8 bases short and J 1 base short, with 8 bases between. The CDR3 nucleotides are TGTGCCAGCGTCGGTCTCCAAGAGACCCAGTACTTC. Its translation: CASVGLQETQYF.

This clonotype occurred many times. J is TRBJ2-2 and V is TRBV5-5; D gene uncertain. Germline CDR1 reads SGHKS; CDR2 reads YYEKEE (reference sequence). Trimming shortened V by 0 bases and J by 8 bases, and 5 bases separated the two germline ends. This CDR3 comprises 12 residues. CDR3 coding DNA: TGTGCCAGCAGCTTGGCCCTGGGGGAGCTGTTTTTT. This gives the protein CASSLALGELFF.

Ten or more counts support this clonotype. The chain is built from TRBV28 and TRBJ2-1; D is unclear. In germline, CDR1 is MDHEN, CDR2 SYDVKM. The CDR3 is 13 residues long. The V gene lost 1 base and the J gene lost 6 bases, with 7 bases spanning the gap. CDR3 in DNA: TGTGCCAGCAGTTTATTTTTGACCAATGAGCAGTTCTTC. Its translation is CASSLFLTNEQFF.

The chain joins TRBV18 to TRBJ1-1; 7 nucleotides match TRBD1. CDR1 and CDR2 (germline): KGHSH, LQKENI. V dropped 2 bases and J dropped 0; count of bases not matched to a gene: 6. The length of the CDR3 is 16 residues. The CDR3 protein is CASSPSTGSLNTEAFF. CDR3 bases: TGTGCCAGCTCACCATCGACAGGGAGTCTGAACACTGAAGCTTTCTTT.

This clonotype was observed many times. The J gene is TRBJ2-1, the V gene TRBV13, with D perhaps TRBD2 (5 bases). This CDR3 is 16 amino acids long. V lost 4 bases and J lost 0, with 13 bases in between. From germline, CDR1 is PRHDT and CDR2 FYEKMQ (reference sequence). CDR3 coding DNA: TGTGCCAGCAGCTCGCCCGGGGTTAGCTCCTACAATGAGCAGTTCTTC. Protein sequence: CASSSPGVSSYNEQFF.

This rearrangement joins TRBV27 to TRBJ2-1, with D possibly being TRBD1 (5 bases). The V end lost 5 bases, the J end lost 4 bases, and 12 bases lay between the germline ends. This CDR3 has 14 amino acids. Germline V gives CDR1 MNHEY, CDR2 SMNVEV (reference sequence). CDR3 region: CASSPRQFYNEQFF. The CDR3, as DNA: TGTGCCAGCAGTCCTCGACAGTTTTACAATGAGCAGTTCTTC.

There are a few counts of this clonotype. The chain couples TRBV6-1 to TRBJ2-5, with TRBD2 matching over 9 bases. This CDR3 is built from 18 residues. V gave up 0 bases and J gave up 0 bases; unmatched junction bases: 8. The V gene's germline CDR1 is MNHNS and CDR2 SASEGT. The CDR3 reads CASSEAGLSGGYQETQYF. The DNA of the CDR3 is TGTGCCAGCAGTGAAGCAGGATTGAGCGGGGGGTACCAAGAGACCCAGTACTTC.

This chain connects TRBV27 to TRBJ2-7, with D possibly TRBD1 on 5 matching bases. The CDR3 loop spans 14 amino acids. The germline gives CDR1 MNHEY, CDR2 SMNVEV (reference sequence). Trimming stripped 6 bases from V and 0 bases from J, with 12 bases between. The CDR3 DNA sequence: TGTGCCAGCAGCTTAAAAGGGGCCTCCTACGAGCAGTACTTC. It specifies CASSLKGASYEQYF.

The chain is built from TRBV4-1 and TRBJ1-2; no definite D call. Germline V CDR1 and CDR2: MGHRA, YSYEKL. V dropped 2 bases and J dropped 8 bases, with 18 bases sitting between them. The CDR3 consists of 15 residues. CDR3 sequence (DNA): TGCGCCAGCAGCCAACCGGGCCGCGGAATGGACGGCTACACCTTC. Translating gives CASSQPGRGMDGYTF.

There are many counts of this clonotype. The chain uses TRBV20-1 and TRBJ1-4; weak D call: TRBD1 (6 bases). CDR1 is DFQATT and CDR2 is SNEGSKA in the germline V gene (reference sequence). The CDR3 length is 13 residues. V was pared by 5 bases and J by 3 bases, with 10 bases between. The CDR3 DNA reads as TGCAGTGCTTTCGGACAGCCTAATGAAAAACTGTTTTTT. This sequence encodes CSAFGQPNEKLFF.

This clonotype showed up many times. The chain links TRBV5-1 to TRBJ2-2, with 10 positions matching TRBD2. V was pared by 4 bases and J by 5 bases, with 11 bases of the junction left unmatched. CDR1 is SGHRS, CDR2 YFSETQ, per germline. The length of the CDR3 is 17 residues. The CDR3 DNA is TGCGCCAGCAGCCCAGGCCTAGCGGGGGCCGGTACCGGGGAGCTGTTTTTT. It yields the protein CASSPGLAGAGTGELFF.

The sample holds many counts of this clonotype. The chain employs TRBV28 and TRBJ2-2, with D possibly being TRBD2 (5 bases). V lost 3 bases, J lost 7 bases, and 24 bases lay in between. The CDR3 totals 18 residues. Germline lookup yields CDR1 MDHEN and CDR2 SYDVKM. CDR3 in DNA: TGTGCCAGCAGTTTCCGGGGTTGGCTAGCCGTAGGATTCGGGGAGCTGTTTTTT. As protein: CASSFRGWLAVGFGELFF.

This clonotype was counted between two and nine times. The chain joins TRBV3-1 to TRBJ2-1, with TRBD2 matching 8 bases. This CDR3 is 17 amino acids long. The J segment lost 7 bases and the V segment lost 4 bases, leaving 15 bases of the junction unmatched. CDR1 and CDR2 (germline): LGHDT, YNNKEL (reference sequence). CDR3 nucleotides: TGTGCCAGCAGCCCGACTCTCCCGGGAGGGGGTTCGAATGAGCAGTTCTTC. Its translation is CASSPTLPGGGSNEQFF.

This clonotype was counted many times. The chain carries TRBV7-9 and TRBJ2-2; a possible D gene is TRBD1 (5 bases). CDR3 size: 16 residues. Germline CDR1 SEHNR, CDR2 FQNEAQ (reference sequence). V lost 7 bases and J lost 0, with 15 bases in between. The CDR3 DNA sequence: TGTGCCAGCATCCACGCGGTGGGGCCGAACACCGGGGAGCTGTTTTTT. It translates to CASIHAVGPNTGELFF.

V gene TRBV28 combines with J gene TRBJ2-1; 9 bases map to TRBD2. The CDR3 loop spans 15 amino acids. V was clipped by 6 bases and J by 3 bases; unmatched bases: 6. The germline V gene has CDR1 MDHEN and CDR2 SYDVKM. CDR3 sequence reads: CASRSSGGNYNEQFF. CDR3 in DNA: TGTGCCAGCAGATCCAGCGGGGGGAACTACAATGAGCAGTTCTTC.